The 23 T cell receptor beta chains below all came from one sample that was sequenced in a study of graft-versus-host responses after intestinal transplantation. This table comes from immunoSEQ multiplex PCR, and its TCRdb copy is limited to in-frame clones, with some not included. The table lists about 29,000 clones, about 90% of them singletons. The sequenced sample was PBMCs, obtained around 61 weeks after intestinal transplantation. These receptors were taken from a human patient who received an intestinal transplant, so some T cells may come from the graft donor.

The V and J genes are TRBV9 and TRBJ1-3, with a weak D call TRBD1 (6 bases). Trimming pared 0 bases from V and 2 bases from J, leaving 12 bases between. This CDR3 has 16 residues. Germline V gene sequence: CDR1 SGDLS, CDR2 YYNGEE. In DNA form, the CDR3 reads TGTGCCAGCAGCGTAGGGGGGGCTTTAACTGGAAACACCATATATTTT. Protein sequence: CASSVGGALTGNTIYF. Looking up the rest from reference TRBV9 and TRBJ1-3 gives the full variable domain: DSGVTQTPKHLITATGQRVTLRCSPRSGDLSVYWYQQSLDQGLQFLIQYYNGEERAKGNILERFSAQQFPDLHSELNLSSLELGDSALYFCASSVGGALTGNTIYFGEGSWLTVV.

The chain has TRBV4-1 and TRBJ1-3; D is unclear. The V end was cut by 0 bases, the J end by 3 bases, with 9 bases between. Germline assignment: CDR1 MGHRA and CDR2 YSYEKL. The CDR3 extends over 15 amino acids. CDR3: CASSQDQGLGNTIYF. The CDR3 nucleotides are TGCGCCAGCAGCCAAGATCAAGGCCTTGGAAACACCATATATTTT.

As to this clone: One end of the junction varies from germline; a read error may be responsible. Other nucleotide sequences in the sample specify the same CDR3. CDR3 bases: TGCGCCAGCAGCTTAGAGGGGGGGGCCCGAAATGAGCAGTTCTTC. As protein: CASSLEGGARNEQFF. This chain uses TRBV7-2 with TRBJ2-1; D is possibly TRBD2 (7 bases). This CDR3 spans 15 amino acids. In germline, CDR1 is SGHTA, CDR2 FQGNSA.

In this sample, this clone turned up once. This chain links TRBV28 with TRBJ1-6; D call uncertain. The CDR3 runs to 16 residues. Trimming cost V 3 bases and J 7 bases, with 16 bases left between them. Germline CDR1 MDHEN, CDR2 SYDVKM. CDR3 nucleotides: TGTGCCAGCAGTTTGCGACGGGGAGGTGGGAATTCACCCCTCCACTTT. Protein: CASSLRRGGGNSPLHF.

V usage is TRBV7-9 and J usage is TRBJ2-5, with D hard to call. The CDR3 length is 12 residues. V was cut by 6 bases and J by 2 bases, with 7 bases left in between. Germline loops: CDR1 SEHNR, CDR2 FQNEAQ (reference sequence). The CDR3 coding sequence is TGTGCCAGCAGAGGTTGGCAAGAGACCCAGTACTTC. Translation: CASRGWQETQYF.

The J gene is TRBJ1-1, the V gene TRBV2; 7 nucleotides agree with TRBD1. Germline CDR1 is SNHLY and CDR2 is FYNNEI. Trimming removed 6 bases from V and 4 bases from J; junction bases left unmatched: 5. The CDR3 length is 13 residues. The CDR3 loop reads CASSDRVVTEAFF. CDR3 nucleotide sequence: TGTGCCAGCAGCGACAGGGTGGTCACTGAAGCTTTCTTT.

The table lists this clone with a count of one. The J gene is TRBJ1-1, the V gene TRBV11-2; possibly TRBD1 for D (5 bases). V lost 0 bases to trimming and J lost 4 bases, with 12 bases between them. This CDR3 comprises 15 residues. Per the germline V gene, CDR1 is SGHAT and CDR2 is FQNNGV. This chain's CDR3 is CASSLDLGGVTEAFF. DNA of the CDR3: TGTGCCAGCAGCTTAGATCTCGGGGGGGTCACTGAAGCTTTCTTT.

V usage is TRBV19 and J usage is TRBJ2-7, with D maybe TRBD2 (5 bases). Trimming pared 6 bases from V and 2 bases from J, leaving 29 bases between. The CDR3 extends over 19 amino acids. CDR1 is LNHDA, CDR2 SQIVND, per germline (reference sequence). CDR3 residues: CASSPQARGAPRTPYEQYF. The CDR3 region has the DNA TGTGCCAGTAGCCCCCAGGCCCGGGGAGCACCTAGAACTCCCTACGAGCAGTACTTC.

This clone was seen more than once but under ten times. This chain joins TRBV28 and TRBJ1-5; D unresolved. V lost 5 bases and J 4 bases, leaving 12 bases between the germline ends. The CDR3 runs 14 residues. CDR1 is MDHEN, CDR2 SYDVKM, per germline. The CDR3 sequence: CASSLNGINQPQHF. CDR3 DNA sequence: TGTGCCAGCAGTCTTAACGGAATAAATCAGCCCCAGCATTTT.

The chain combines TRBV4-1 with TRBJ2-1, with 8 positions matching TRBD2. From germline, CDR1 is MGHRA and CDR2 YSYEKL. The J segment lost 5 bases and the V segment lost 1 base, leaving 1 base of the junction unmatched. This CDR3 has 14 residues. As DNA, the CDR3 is TGCGCCAGCAGCCAAGGACTAGCGAACAATGAGCAGTTCTTC. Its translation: CASSQGLANNEQFF.

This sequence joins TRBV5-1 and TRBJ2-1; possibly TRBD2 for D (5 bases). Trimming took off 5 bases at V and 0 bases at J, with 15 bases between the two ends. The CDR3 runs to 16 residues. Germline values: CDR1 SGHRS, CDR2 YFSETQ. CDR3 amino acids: CASSYGPEGSYNEQFF. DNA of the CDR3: TGCGCCAGCAGTTACGGGCCCGAGGGCTCCTACAATGAGCAGTTCTTC.

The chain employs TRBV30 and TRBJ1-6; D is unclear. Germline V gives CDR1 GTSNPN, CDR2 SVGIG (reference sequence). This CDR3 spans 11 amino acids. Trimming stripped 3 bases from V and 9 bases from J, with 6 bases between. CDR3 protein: CAWSRSSPLHF. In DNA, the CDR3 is TGTGCCTGGAGCCGAAGTTCACCCCTCCACTTT.

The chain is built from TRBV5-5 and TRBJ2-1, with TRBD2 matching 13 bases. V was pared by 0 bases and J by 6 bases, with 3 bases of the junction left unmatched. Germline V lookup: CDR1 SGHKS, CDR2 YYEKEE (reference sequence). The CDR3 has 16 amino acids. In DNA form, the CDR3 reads TGTGCCAGCAGCTTGGAACTAGCGGGAGGGTTCAATGAGCAGTTCTTC. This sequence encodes CASSLELAGGFNEQFF.

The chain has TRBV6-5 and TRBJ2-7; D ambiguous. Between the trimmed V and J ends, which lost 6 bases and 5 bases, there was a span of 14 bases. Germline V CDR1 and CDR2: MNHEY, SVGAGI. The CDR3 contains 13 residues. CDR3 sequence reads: CASSLLGGNEQYF. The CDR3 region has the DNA TGTGCCAGCAGCCTCCTTGGCGGCAACGAGCAGTACTTC.

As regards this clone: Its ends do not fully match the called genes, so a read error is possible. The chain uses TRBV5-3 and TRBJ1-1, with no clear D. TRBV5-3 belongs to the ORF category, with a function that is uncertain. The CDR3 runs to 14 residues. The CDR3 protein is CASSLLIINTEAFF. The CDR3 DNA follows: TGTGCCAGCAGCTTACTAATAATCAACACTGAAGCTTTCTTT.

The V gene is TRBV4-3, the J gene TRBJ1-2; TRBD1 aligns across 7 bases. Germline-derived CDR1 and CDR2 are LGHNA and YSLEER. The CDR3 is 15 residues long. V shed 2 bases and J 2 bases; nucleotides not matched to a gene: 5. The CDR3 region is CASSQLRGQNYGYTF. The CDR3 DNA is TGCGCCAGCAGCCAACTCCGGGGACAGAACTATGGCTACACCTTC.

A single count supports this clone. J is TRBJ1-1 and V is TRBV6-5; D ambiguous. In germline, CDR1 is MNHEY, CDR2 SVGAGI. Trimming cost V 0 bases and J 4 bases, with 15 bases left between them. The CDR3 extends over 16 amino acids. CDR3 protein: CASSYSTARSSTEAFF. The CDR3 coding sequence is TGTGCCAGCAGTTACTCAACTGCACGGTCGAGCACTGAAGCTTTCTTT.

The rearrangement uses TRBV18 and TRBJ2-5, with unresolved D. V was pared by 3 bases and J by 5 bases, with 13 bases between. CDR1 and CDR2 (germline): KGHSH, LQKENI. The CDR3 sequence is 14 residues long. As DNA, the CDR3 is TGTGCCAGCTCACCTACGACGGCTGGGGAGACCCAGTACTTC. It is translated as CASSPTTAGETQYF.

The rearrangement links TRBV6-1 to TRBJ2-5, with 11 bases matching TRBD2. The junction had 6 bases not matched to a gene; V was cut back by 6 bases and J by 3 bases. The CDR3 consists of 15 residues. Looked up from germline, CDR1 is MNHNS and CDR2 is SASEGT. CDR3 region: CASRLGLAGKETQYF. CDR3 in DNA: TGTGCCAGCAGACTCGGACTAGCGGGCAAAGAGACCCAGTACTTC.

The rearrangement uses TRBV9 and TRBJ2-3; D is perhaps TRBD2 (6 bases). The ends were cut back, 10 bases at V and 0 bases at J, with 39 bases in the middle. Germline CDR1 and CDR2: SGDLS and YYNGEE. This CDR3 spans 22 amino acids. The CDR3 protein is CAVISGQKAGTQPAISTDTQYF. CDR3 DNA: TGTGCCGTCATATCCGGGCAGAAGGCCGGGACTCAACCAGCAATAAGCACAGATACGCAGTATTTT.

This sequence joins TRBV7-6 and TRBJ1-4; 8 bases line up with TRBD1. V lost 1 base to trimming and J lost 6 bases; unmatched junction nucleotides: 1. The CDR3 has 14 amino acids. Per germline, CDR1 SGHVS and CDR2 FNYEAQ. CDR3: CASSLGTGHEKLFF. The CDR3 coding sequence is TGTGCCAGCAGCTTAGGGACAGGGCATGAAAAACTGTTTTTT.

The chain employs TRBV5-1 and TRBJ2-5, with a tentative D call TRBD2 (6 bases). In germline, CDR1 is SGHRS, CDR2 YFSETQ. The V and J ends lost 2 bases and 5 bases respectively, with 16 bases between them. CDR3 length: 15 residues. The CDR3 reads CASSFLATYPETQYF. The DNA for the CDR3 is TGCGCCAGCAGCTTTCTAGCGACTTACCCGGAGACCCAGTACTTC.

This chain's CDR3 is CASRRQGGEQFF. CDR3 DNA sequence: TGTGCCAGTAGAAGGCAGGGTGGGGAGCAGTTCTTC. This chain connects TRBV19 to TRBJ2-1; a weak D match, TRBD1 (5 bases). With 6 bases removed from V and 10 bases from J, the gap between germline ends came to 13 bases. This CDR3 contains 12 residues. The germline gives CDR1 LNHDA, CDR2 SQIVND (reference sequence).